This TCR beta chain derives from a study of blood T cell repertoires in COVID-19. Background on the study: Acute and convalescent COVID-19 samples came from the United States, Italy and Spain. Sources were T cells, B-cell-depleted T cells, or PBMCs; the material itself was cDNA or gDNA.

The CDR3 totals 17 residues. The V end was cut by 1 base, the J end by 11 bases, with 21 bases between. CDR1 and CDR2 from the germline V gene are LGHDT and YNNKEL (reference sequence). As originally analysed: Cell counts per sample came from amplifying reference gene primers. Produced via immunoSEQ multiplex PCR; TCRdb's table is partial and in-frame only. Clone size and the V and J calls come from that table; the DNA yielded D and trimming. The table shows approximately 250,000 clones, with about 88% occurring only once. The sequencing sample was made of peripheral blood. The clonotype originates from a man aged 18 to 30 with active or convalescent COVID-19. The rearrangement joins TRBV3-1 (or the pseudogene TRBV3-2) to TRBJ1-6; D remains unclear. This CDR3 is CASSQAFGGAIQTPLHF. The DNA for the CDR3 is TGTGCCAGCAGCCAAGCGTTTGGCGGCGCTATCCAAACACCCCTCCACTTT.